The T cell receptor (beta chain) under discussion was sequenced for a study of human thymus T cells. Some clones are missing from TCRdb's copy, which holds only in-frame ones; the method was immunoSEQ multiplex PCR. The profile shows under 150,000 clones, around 96% of them singletons. Thymic tissue was derived from resections collected during corrective heart surgery. J was trimmed by 7 bases and V by 5 bases; bases with no gene match: 13. Germline values: CDR1 SGHAT, CDR2 FQDESV (reference sequence). The CDR3 has 17 residues. The sequencing input was thymus tissue. This clonotype was sampled from a boy less than two years old with a congenital heart defect but otherwise immunologically healthy. The J gene is TRBJ2-1, the V gene TRBV11-1; 11 bases agree with TRBD2. Here the CDR3 reads CASSLRLAGPIWNEQFF. The CDR3 region has the DNA TGTGCCAGCAGCCTACGACTAGCGGGACCCATTTGGAATGAGCAGTTCTTC.